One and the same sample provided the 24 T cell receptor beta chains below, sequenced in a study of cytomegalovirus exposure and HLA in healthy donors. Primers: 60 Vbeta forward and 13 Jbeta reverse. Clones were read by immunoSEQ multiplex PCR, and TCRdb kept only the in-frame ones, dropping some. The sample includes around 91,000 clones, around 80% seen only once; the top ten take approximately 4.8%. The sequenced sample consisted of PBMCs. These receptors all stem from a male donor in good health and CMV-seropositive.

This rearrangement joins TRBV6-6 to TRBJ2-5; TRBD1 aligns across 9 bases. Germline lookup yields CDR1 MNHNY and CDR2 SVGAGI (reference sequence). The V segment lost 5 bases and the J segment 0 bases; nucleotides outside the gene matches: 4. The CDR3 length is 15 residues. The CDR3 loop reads CASSTGTGHQETQYF. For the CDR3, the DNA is TGTGCCAGCAGTACCGGGACAGGGCACCAAGAGACCCAGTACTTC.

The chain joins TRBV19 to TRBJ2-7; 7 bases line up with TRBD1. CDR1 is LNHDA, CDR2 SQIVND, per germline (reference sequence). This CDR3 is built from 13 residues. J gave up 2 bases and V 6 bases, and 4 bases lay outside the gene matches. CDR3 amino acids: CASSQGQTYEQYF. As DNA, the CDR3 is TGTGCCAGTAGCCAGGGACAGACCTACGAGCAGTACTTC.

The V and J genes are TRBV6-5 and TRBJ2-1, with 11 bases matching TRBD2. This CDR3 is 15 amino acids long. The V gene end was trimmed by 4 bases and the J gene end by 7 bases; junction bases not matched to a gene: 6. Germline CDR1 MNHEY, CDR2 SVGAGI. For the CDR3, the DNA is TGTGCCAGCAGTTCGGGGACTAGCGGATTAAATGAGCAGTTCTTC. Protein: CASSSGTSGLNEQFF.

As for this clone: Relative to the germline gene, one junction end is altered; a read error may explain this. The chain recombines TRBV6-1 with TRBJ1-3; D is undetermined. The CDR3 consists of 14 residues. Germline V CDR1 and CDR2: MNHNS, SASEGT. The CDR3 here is CTSSEAWNRDTIYF. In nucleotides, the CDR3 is TGTACCAGCAGTGAAGCTTGGAATCGGGACACCATATATTTT.

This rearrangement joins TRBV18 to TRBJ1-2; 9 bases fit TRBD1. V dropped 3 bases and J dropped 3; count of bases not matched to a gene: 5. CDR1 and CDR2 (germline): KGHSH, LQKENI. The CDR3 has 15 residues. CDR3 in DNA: TGTGCCAGCTCACCTAGGACAGGGGATGACTATGGCTACACCTTC. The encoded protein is CASSPRTGDDYGYTF.

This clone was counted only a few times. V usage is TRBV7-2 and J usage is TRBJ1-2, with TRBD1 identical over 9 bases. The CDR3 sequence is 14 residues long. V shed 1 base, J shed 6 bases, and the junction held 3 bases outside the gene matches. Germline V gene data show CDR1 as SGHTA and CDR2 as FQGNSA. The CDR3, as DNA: TGTGCCAGCAGCTTAGGTGGGACAGGGAATGGCTACACCTTC. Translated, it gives CASSLGGTGNGYTF.

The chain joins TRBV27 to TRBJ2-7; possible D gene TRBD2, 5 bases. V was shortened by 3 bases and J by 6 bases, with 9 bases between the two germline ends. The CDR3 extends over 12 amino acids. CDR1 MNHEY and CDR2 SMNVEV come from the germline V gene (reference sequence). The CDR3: CASSFGEPEQYF. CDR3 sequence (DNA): TGTGCCAGCAGTTTCGGGGAACCCGAGCAGTACTTC.

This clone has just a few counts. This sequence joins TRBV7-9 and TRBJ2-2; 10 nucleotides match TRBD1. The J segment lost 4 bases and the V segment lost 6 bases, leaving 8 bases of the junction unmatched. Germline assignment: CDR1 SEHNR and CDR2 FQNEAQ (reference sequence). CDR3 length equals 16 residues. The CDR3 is CASRMAGTGATGELFF. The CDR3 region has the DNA TGTGCCAGCAGGATGGCCGGGACAGGGGCCACCGGGGAGCTGTTTTTT.

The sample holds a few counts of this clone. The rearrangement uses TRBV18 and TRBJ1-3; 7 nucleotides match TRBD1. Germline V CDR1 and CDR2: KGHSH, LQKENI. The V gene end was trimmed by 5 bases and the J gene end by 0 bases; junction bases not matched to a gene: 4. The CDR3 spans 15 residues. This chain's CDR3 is CASSGGQLSGNTIYF. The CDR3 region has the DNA TGTGCCAGCTCAGGGGGACAGCTCTCTGGAAACACCATATATTTT.

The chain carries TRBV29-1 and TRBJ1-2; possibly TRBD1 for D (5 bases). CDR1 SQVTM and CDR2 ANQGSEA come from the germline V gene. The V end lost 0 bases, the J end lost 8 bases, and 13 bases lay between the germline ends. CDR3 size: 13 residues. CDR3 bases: TGCAGCGTTGAAGATCAGCAGGGTCGGGGCTACACCTTC. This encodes CSVEDQQGRGYTF.

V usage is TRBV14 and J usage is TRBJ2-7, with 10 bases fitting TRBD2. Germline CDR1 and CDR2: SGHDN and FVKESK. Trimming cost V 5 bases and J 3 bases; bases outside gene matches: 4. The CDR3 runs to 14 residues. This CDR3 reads CASSAGTSVYEQYF. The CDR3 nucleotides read TGTGCCAGCAGCGCCGGGACTAGCGTCTACGAGCAGTACTTC. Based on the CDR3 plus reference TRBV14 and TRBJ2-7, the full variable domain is EAGVTQFPSHSVIEKGQTVTLRCDPISGHDNLYWYRRVMGKEIKFLLHFVKESKQDESGMPNNRFLAERTGGTYSTLKVQPAELEDSGVYFCASSAGTSVYEQYFGPGTRLTVT.

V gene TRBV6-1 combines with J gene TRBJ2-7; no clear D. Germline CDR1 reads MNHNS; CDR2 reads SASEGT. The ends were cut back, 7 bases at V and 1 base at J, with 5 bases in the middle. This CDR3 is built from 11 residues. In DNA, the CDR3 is TGTGCCAGCACGTCGTCCTACGAGCAGTACTTC. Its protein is CASTSSYEQYF.

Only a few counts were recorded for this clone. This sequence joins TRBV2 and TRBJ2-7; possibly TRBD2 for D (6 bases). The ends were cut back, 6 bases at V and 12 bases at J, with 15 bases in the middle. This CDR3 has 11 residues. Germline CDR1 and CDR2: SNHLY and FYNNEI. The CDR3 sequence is CASSSEGMGYF. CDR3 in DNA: TGTGCCAGCAGCTCGGAGGGGATGGGGTACTTC.

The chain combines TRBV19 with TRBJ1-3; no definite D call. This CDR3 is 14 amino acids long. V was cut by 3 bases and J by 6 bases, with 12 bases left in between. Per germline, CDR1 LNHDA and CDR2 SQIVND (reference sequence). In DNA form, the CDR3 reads TGTGCCAGTAGTATTGGGTCTGGAGCAAACACCATATATTTT. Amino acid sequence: CASSIGSGANTIYF.

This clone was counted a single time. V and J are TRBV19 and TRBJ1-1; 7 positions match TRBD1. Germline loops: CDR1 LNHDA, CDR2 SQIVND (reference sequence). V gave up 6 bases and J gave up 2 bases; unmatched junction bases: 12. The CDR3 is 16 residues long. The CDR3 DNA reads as TGTGCCAGTAGCAAGGGGGCTAATGGGGGAAACACTGAAGCTTTCTTT. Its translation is CASSKGANGGNTEAFF.

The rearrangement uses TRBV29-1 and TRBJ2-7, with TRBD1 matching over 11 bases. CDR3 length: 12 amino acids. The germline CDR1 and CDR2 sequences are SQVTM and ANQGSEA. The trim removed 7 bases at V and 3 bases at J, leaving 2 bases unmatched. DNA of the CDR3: TGCAGCGCCGGGACAGGGGGCTACGAGCAGTACTTC. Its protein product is CSAGTGGYEQYF.

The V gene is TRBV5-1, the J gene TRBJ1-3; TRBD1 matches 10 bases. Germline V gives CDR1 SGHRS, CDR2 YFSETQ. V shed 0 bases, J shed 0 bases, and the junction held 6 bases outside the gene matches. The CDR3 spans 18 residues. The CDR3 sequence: CASSLGDRGPLSGNTIYF. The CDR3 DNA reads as TGCGCCAGCAGCTTGGGGGACAGGGGCCCACTCTCTGGAAACACCATATATTTT.

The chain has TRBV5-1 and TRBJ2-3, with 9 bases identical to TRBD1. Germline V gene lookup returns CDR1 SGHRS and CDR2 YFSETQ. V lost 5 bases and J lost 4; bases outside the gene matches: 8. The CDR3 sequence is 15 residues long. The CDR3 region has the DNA TGCGCCAGCAGGGTCTCGGGACAGGGCCCAGATACGCAGTATTTT. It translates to CASRVSGQGPDTQYF. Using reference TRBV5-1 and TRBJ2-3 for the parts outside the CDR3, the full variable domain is KAGVTQTPRYLIKTRGQQVTLSCSPISGHRSVSWYQQTPGQGLQFLFEYFSETQRNKGNFPGRFSGRQFSNSRSEMNVSTLELGDSALYLCASRVSGQGPDTQYFGPGTRLTVL.

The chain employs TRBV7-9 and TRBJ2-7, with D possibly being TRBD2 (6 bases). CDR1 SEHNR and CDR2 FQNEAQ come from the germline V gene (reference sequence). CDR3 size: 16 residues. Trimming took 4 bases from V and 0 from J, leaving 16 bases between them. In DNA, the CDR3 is TGTGCCAGCAGCTATCTTTCCGGGGGAGTCTCCTACGAGCAGTACTTC. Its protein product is CASSYLSGGVSYEQYF.

CDR3 protein: CAWDNRDYYEQYF. The CDR3 DNA reads TGTGCCTGGGACAACAGGGATTACTACGAGCAGTACTTC. The chain combines TRBV30 with TRBJ2-7; D may be TRBD1 (6 bases). V gave up 5 bases and J gave up 3 bases, with 14 bases separating them. The CDR3 has 13 residues. The germline CDR1 and CDR2 sequences are GTSNPN and SVGIG (reference sequence).

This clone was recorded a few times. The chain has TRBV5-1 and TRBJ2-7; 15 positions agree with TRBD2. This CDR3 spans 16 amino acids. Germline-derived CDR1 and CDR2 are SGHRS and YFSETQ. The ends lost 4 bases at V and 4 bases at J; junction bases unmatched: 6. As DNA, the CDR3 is TGCGCCAGCAGCCCCGGACTAGCGGGGGGGCGGTACGAGCAGTACTTC. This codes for CASSPGLAGGRYEQYF.

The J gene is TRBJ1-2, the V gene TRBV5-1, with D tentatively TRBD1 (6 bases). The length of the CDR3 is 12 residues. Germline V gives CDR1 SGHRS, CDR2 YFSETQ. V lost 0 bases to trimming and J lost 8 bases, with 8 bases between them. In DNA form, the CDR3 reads TGCGCCAGCAGCTTGGCAGGGGACGGCTACACCTTC. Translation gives CASSLAGDGYTF. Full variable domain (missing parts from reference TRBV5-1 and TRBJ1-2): KAGVTQTPRYLIKTRGQQVTLSCSPISGHRSVSWYQQTPGQGLQFLFEYFSETQRNKGNFPGRFSGRQFSNSRSEMNVSTLELGDSALYLCASSLAGDGYTFGSGTRLTVV.

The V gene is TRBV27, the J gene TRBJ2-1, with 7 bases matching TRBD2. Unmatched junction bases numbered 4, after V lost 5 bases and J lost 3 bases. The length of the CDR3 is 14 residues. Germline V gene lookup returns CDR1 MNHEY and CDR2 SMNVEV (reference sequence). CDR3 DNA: TGTGCCAGCAGTCGACTAGCTCTCTACAATGAGCAGTTCTTC. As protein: CASSRLALYNEQFF.

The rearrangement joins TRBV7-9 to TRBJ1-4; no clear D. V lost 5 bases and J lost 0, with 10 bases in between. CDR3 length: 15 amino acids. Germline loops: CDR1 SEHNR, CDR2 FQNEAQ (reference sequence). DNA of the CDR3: TGTGCCAGCAGCCCGTTGGCCACAACTAATGAAAAACTGTTTTTT. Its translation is CASSPLATTNEKLFF.